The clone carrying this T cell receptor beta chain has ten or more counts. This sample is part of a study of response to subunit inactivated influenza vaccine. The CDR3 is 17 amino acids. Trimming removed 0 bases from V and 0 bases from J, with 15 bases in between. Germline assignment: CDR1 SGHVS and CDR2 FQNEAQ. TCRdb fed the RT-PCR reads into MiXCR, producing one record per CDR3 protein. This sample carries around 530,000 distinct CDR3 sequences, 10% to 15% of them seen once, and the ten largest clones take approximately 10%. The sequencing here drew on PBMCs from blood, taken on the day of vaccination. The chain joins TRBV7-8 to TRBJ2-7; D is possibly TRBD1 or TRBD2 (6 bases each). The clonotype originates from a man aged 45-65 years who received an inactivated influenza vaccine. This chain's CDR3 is CASSLATRTVNSYEQYF. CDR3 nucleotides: TGTGCCAGCAGCTTAGCGACTAGGACAGTTAACTCCTACGAGCAGTACTTC.